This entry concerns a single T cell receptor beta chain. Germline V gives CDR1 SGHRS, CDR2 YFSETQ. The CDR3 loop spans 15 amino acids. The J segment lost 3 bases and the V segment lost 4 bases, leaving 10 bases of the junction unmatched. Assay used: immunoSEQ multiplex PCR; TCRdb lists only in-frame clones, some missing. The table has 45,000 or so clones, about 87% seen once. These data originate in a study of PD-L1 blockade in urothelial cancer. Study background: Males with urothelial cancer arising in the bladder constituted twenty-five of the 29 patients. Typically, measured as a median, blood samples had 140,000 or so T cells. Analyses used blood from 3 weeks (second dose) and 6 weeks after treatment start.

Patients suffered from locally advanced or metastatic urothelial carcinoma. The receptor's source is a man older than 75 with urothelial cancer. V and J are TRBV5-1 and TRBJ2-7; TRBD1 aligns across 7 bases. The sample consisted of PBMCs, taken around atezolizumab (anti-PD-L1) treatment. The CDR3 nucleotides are TGCGCCAGCAGCACAGGGGCCTCATCGTACTACGAGCAGTACTTC. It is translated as CASSTGASSYYEQYF. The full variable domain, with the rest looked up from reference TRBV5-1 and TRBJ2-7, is KAGVTQTPRYLIKTRGQQVTLSCSPISGHRSVSWYQQTPGQGLQFLFEYFSETQRNKGNFPGRFSGRQFSNSRSEMNVSTLELGDSALYLCASSTGASSYYEQYFGPGTRLTVT.